The 24 T cell receptor beta chains reported below all come from one sample, sequenced in a study of cytomegalovirus exposure and HLA in healthy donors. The PCR was carried out with 60 Vbeta primers and 13 Jbeta primers. TCRdb's copy holds only in-frame clones and misses some; the assay was immunoSEQ multiplex PCR. The data show about 120,000 clones, 60% to 70% seen once. Source material: PBMCs. These receptor sequences come from a woman aged 40 to 50 in good health and CMV-seropositive.

This clone was counted a few times. The rearrangement joins TRBV7-6 to TRBJ2-7; possible D gene TRBD1, 5 bases. Germline V gene data show CDR1 as SGHVS and CDR2 as FNYEAQ. V dropped 5 bases and J dropped 1 base, with 12 bases sitting between them. This CDR3 comprises 14 residues. CDR3 loop: CASSPSRGSYEQYF. CDR3 bases: TGTGCCAGCAGCCCTTCTAGGGGATCCTACGAGCAGTACTTC.

The chain joins TRBV5-1 to TRBJ2-1; 8 bases match TRBD2. Germline values: CDR1 SGHRS, CDR2 YFSETQ. The CDR3 length is 17 residues. Losses at the gene ends were 0 bases for V and 0 bases for J; bases not matched to a gene: 5. The CDR3 region has the DNA TGCGCCAGCAGCTTGGCCAGCGGGGGCAACTCCTACAATGAGCAGTTCTTC. This sequence encodes CASSLASGGNSYNEQFF.

This clone occurred a few times. J is TRBJ2-4 and V is TRBV28; perhaps TRBD2 as D (5 bases). The V end was cut by 5 bases, the J end by 2 bases, with 16 bases between. Germline V lookup: CDR1 MDHEN, CDR2 SYDVKM. The CDR3 covers 16 residues. The CDR3: CASSPPQSGTKNIQYF. In DNA form, the CDR3 reads TGTGCCAGCAGTCCGCCCCAGTCGGGGACCAAAAACATTCAGTACTTC.

This chain links TRBV6-5 with TRBJ2-7; no clear D gene. Germline V gives CDR1 MNHEY, CDR2 SVGAGI. There are 13 residues in the CDR3. V lost 6 bases and J lost 7, with 16 bases in between. The CDR3 nucleotides are TGTGCCAGCAGATTCCAATCAAACGGGGAGCAGTACTTC. Residues: CASRFQSNGEQYF.

This chain connects TRBV28 to TRBJ2-1, with a tentative D call TRBD2 (5 bases). V was clipped by 7 bases and J by 7 bases, with 23 bases between them. Germline V gives CDR1 MDHEN, CDR2 SYDVKM. This CDR3 is built from 16 residues. CDR3: CASTRLKGDLANEQFF. As DNA, the CDR3 is TGTGCCAGCACCCGCTTGAAGGGAGATTTAGCAAATGAGCAGTTCTTC. Combining the CDR3 with reference TRBV28 and TRBJ2-1 gives the whole variable domain DVKVTQSSRYLVKRTGEKVFLECVQDMDHENMFWYRQDPGLGLRLIYFSYDVKMKEKGDIPEGYSVSREKKERFSLILESASTNQTSMYLCASTRLKGDLANEQFFGPGTRLTVL.

This chain joins TRBV5-1 and TRBJ2-2; TRBD2 matches 11 bases. Trimming removed 2 bases from V and 7 bases from J; junction bases left unmatched: 4. CDR1 SGHRS and CDR2 YFSETQ come from the germline V gene. This CDR3 region has 15 residues. The DNA for the CDR3 is TGCGCCAGCAGCTTCCTAGCGGGAGGAAGCGGGGAGCTGTTTTTT. This sequence encodes CASSFLAGGSGELFF.

J is TRBJ2-1 and V is TRBV9, with 7 bases aligning to TRBD2. The CDR3 is made up of 16 amino acids. The V segment lost 1 base and the J segment 6 bases; nucleotides outside the gene matches: 10. Germline values: CDR1 SGDLS, CDR2 YYNGEE. The CDR3 sequence: CASSVRGGSGSNEQFF. In nucleotides, the CDR3 is TGTGCCAGCAGCGTAAGGGGCGGGAGCGGATCCAATGAGCAGTTCTTC.

The genes are TRBV7-2 and TRBJ2-7, with D possibly being TRBD1 (6 bases). The V gene's germline CDR1 is SGHTA and CDR2 FQGNSA. Trimming left V 4 bases short and J 0 bases short, with 22 bases between. The CDR3 is 18 residues long. The chain's CDR3 is CASSSTASGTLRSYEQYF. The CDR3 DNA follows: TGTGCCAGCAGCTCAACGGCCTCCGGGACACTCCGCTCCTACGAGCAGTACTTC.

The chain joins TRBV15 to TRBJ2-7; 9 bases fit TRBD1. The germline gives CDR1 LNHNV, CDR2 YYDKDF (reference sequence). V lost 1 base and J lost 3; bases outside the gene matches: 10. This CDR3 region has 17 residues. The CDR3, as DNA: TGTGCCACCAGCAGAGGCCTCCTCCGGGACAGGGACTACGAGCAGTACTTC. Encoded protein: CATSRGLLRDRDYEQYF. Supplemented by reference TRBV15 and TRBJ2-7, the full variable domain reads DAMVIQNPRYQVTQFGKPVTLSCSQTLNHNVMYWYQQKSSQAPKLLFHYYDKDFNNEADTPDNFQSRRPNTSFCFLDIRSPGLGDTAMYLCATSRGLLRDRDYEQYFGPGTRLTVT.

The chain combines TRBV19 with TRBJ2-7; 9 positions agree with TRBD2. CDR3 length: 17 residues. CDR1 is LNHDA, CDR2 SQIVND, per germline (reference sequence). V shed 1 base, J shed 2 bases, and the junction held 9 bases outside the gene matches. CDR3 protein: CASSIGQGLAKTYEQYF. The DNA of the CDR3 is TGTGCCAGTAGTATAGGGCAGGGACTAGCCAAAACCTACGAGCAGTACTTC.

J is TRBJ2-2 and V is TRBV7-2; 14 positions match TRBD2. CDR1 is SGHTA and CDR2 is FQGNSA in the germline V gene. This CDR3 spans 16 amino acids. The J segment lost 5 bases and the V segment lost 5 bases, leaving 4 bases of the junction unmatched. The DNA for the CDR3 is TGTGCCAGCAGCAGACGGACTAGCGGGAGGACCGGGGAGCTGTTTTTT. This gives the protein CASSRRTSGRTGELFF.

This clone showed up just a few times. The DNA for the CDR3 is TGTGCCAGCAGCTTCGTCGGACTAGCGGGAGGGAATGAGCAGTTCTTC. Encoded protein: CASSFVGLAGGNEQFF. This chain joins TRBV7-9 and TRBJ2-1; 15 bases line up with TRBD2. V was clipped by 3 bases and J by 7 bases; unmatched bases: 4. Germline V CDR1 and CDR2: SEHNR, FQNEAQ (reference sequence). The CDR3 has 16 amino acids.

The rearrangement links TRBV7-3 to TRBJ2-2; D may be TRBD1 (5 bases). Germline loops: CDR1 SGHTA, CDR2 FQGTGA. V lost 2 bases and J lost 2, with 18 bases in between. The CDR3 runs 18 residues. CDR3 amino acids: CASSLFEGETENTGELFF. Written as DNA, the CDR3 is TGTGCCAGCAGCTTATTCGAAGGAGAGACAGAAAACACCGGGGAGCTGTTTTTT.

The V and J genes are TRBV4-3 and TRBJ2-3, with D uncertain. Germline V gene sequence: CDR1 LGHNA, CDR2 YSLEER. This CDR3 is 12 amino acids long. Deletions cut 4 bases from V and 6 bases from J, with 8 bases between. CDR3 sequence (DNA): TGCGCCAGCAGCCGAGCCGGGGATACGCAGTATTTT. It translates to CASSRAGDTQYF.

The chain carries TRBV7-2 and TRBJ1-1; unclear D gene. V lost 2 bases and J lost 1, with 8 bases in between. The germline V gene has CDR1 SGHTA and CDR2 FQGNSA. The CDR3 totals 14 residues. CDR3 in DNA: TGTGCCAGCAGCTTAATGGGCCCGAACACTGAAGCTTTCTTT. Translation: CASSLMGPNTEAFF. Full variable domain (remainder filled in from reference TRBV7-2 and TRBJ1-1): GAGVSQSPSNKVTEKGKDVELRCDPISGHTALYWYRQSLGQGLEFLIYFQGNSAPDKSGLPSDRFSAERTGGSVSTLTIQRTQQEDSAVYLCASSLMGPNTEAFFGQGTRLTVV.

V usage is TRBV29-1 and J usage is TRBJ2-2; D is possibly TRBD1 (5 bases). The CDR3 runs 14 residues. CDR1 and CDR2 (germline): SQVTM, ANQGSEA. V was trimmed by 4 bases and J by 0 bases, leaving 9 bases between them. The CDR3 reads CSVVQGPNTGELFF. The DNA for the CDR3 is TGCAGCGTTGTTCAGGGCCCGAACACCGGGGAGCTGTTTTTT.

The rearrangement links TRBV5-1 to TRBJ2-7, with D possibly TRBD2 on 6 matching bases. From germline, CDR1 is SGHRS and CDR2 YFSETQ. CDR3 length: 15 amino acids. The V gene lost 4 bases and the J gene lost 6 bases, with 20 bases spanning the gap. The CDR3 region is CASSILLAPTGEQYF. CDR3 nucleotides: TGCGCCAGCAGCATCCTACTAGCCCCGACGGGCGAGCAGTACTTC.

The chain recombines TRBV11-1 with TRBJ2-7; D unresolved. The CDR3 consists of 15 residues. The ends were cut back, 4 bases at V and 6 bases at J, with 19 bases in the middle. Germline V gene lookup returns CDR1 SGHAT and CDR2 FQDESV (reference sequence). The CDR3, as DNA: TGTGCCAGCAGCTCGTCCCAGGCCACCTACGTCGAGCAGTACTTC. Translated: CASSSSQATYVEQYF.

The chain carries TRBV9 and TRBJ1-2; 9 bases are a match to TRBD1. In germline, CDR1 is SGDLS, CDR2 YYNGEE. V lost 4 bases, J lost 4 bases, and 5 bases stayed unmatched. CDR3 length: 14 residues. The CDR3 sequence is CASSPRDRAYGYTF. The CDR3, as DNA: TGTGCCAGCAGCCCGCGGGACAGGGCCTATGGCTACACCTTC.

The chain is built from TRBV7-9 and TRBJ1-1; TRBD1 agrees at 8 bases. Per the germline V gene, CDR1 is SEHNR and CDR2 is FQNEAQ (reference sequence). V was pared by 5 bases and J by 8 bases, with 10 bases of the junction left unmatched. There are 14 residues in the CDR3. This CDR3 is CASSLGGQGREAFF. As DNA, the CDR3 is TGTGCCAGCAGCCTGGGCGGACAGGGACGGGAAGCTTTCTTT.

V is TRBV15 and J is TRBJ2-2, with D perhaps matching TRBD1 (7 bases). The V end lost 0 bases, the J end lost 5 bases, and 16 bases lay between the germline ends. Looked up from germline, CDR1 is LNHNV and CDR2 is YYDKDF (reference sequence). The length of the CDR3 is 17 residues. The CDR3 DNA reads as TGTGCCACCAGCAGAGATGCGCGGGACAGTGCAACCGGGGAGCTGTTTTTT. Protein: CATSRDARDSATGELFF.

In this sample, this clone is medium-sized (0.01 to 0.1%). Other DNA variants within this sample encode the same CDR3. V usage is TRBV30 and J usage is TRBJ2-2; 13 positions agree with TRBD2. This CDR3 has 15 amino acids. The V and J ends lost 0 bases and 6 bases, in that order; junction bases with no gene match: 1. Looked up from germline, CDR1 is GTSNPN and CDR2 is SVGIG (reference sequence). CDR3 coding DNA: TGTGCCTGGAGTGTACTAGCGGGAGGGCCCGGGGAGCTGTTTTTT. Translated, it gives CAWSVLAGGPGELFF.

The chain employs TRBV5-1 and TRBJ2-1, with a tentative D call TRBD2 (6 bases). Per the germline V gene, CDR1 is SGHRS and CDR2 is YFSETQ. The germline V and J ends were trimmed by 2 bases and 5 bases, with 14 bases remaining between them. The CDR3 length is 15 residues. Here the CDR3 reads CASSFGDGRNNEQFF. CDR3 DNA sequence: TGCGCCAGCAGCTTCGGGGACGGGAGAAACAATGAGCAGTTCTTC.

This clone was counted between two and nine times. The rearrangement joins TRBV7-6 to TRBJ2-3; D is unclear. Trimming left V 5 bases short and J 2 bases short, with 5 bases between. CDR1 and CDR2 from the germline V gene are SGHVS and FNYEAQ. The CDR3 runs to 12 residues. CDR3 in amino acids: CASSTITDTQYF. CDR3 in DNA: TGTGCCAGCAGCACTATCACAGATACGCAGTATTTT.